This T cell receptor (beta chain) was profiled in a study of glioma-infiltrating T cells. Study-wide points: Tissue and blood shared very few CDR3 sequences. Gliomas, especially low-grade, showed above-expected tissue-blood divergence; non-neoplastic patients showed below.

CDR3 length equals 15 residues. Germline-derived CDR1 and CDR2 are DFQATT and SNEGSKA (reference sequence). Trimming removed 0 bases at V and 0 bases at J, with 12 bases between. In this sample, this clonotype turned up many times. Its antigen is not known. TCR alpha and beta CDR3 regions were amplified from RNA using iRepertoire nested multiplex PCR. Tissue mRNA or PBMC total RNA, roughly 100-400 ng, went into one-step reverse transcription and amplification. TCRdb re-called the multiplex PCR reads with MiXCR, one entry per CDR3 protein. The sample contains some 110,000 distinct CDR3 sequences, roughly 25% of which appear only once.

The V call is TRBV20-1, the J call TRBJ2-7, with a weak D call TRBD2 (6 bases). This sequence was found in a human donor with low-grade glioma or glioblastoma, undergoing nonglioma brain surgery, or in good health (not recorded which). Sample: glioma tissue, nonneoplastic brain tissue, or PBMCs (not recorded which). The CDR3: CSARDVLASSYEQYF. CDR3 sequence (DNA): TGCAGTGCTAGAGATGTCCTAGCGAGCTCCTACGAGCAGTACTTC.